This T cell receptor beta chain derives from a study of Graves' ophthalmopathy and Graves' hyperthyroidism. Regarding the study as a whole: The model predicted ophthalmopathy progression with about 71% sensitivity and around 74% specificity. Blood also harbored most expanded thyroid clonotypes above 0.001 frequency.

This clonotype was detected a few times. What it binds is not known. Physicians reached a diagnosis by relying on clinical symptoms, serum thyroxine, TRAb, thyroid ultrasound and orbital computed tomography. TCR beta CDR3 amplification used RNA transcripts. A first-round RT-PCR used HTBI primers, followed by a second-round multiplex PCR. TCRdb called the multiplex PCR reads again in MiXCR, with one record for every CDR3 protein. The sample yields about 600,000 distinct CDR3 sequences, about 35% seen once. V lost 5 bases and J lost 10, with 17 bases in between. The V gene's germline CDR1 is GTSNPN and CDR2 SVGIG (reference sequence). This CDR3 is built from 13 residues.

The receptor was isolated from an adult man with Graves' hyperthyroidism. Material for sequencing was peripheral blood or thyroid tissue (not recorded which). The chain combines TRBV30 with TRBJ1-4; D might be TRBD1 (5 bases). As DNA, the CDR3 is TGTGCCTGGTCCGGGACGGACAACCGAAAACTGTTTTTT. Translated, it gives CAWSGTDNRKLFF.